This TCR beta chain derives from a study of blood T cell repertoires in COVID-19. The overall study: The samples span acute and convalescent COVID-19 from the United States, Italy and Spain. T cells, B-cell-depleted T cells, or PBMCs provided the cDNA or gDNA that served as material.

Original methodology: Amplification with reference gene primers provided the estimates of nucleated cell counts. Profiling relied on immunoSEQ multiplex PCR, and the TCRdb table lists in-frame clones only, not all of them. V and J calls and clone size follow that table, whereas D and trimming were derived from the DNA. The sample consists of roughly 98,000 clones, roughly four fifths of them appearing once. Germline CDR1 SNHLY, CDR2 FYNNEI. Trimming cost V 4 bases and J 4 bases, with 10 bases left between them. The CDR3 length is 14 residues. This sequence originates from a human donor in a cohort sampled during active COVID-19. This chain connects TRBV2 to TRBJ2-2, with D unresolved. What was sequenced was peripheral blood. DNA of the CDR3: TGTGCCAGCAGTGCCACTTGGGCCACCGGGGAGCTGTTTTTT. This codes for CASSATWATGELFF.